These T cell receptor beta chains were read from a single sample in a study of shared clonotypes between healthy human individuals. Measured with immunoSEQ multiplex PCR; TCRdb has only the in-frame clones, and not every one. In the table there are about 2 million clones, 85% to 95% of which are singletons. The sequenced sample was naive CD8+ T cells sorted from blood. The receptor set was obtained from a man younger than 35 in good health. Both conserved end residues are part of each CDR3. Fields, in order: D gene, CDR3 length, clone size, J gene, V gene, CDR3 DNA, CDR3 protein. D genes are given only for firm matches. Clone size, where shown, is once, few, many, or a class for clones that have expanded.

TRBD2 | 15 | - | TRBJ2-2 | TRBV6-1 | TGTGCCAGCAGTACCCGGGACTATAACACCGGGGAGCTGTTTTTT | CASSTRDYNTGELFF
TRBD1 | 14 | once | TRBJ1-1 | TRBV30 | TGTGCCTGGTGTCTTGGACAGGGTTCGACTGAAGCTTTCTTT | CAWCLGQGSTEAFF
TRBD1 | 14 | - | TRBJ1-2 | TRBV13 | TGTGCCAGCAGCGTCGGGGAGGGGGCTCGAGGCTACACCTTC | CASSVGEGARGYTF
- | 14 | once | TRBJ1-1 | TRBV6-1 | TGTGCCAGCAGCTTAGGGGAATTCGACACTGAAGCTTTCTTT | CASSLGEFDTEAFF
TRBD2 | 12 | - | TRBJ2-5 | TRBV4-2 | TGTGCCAGCAGCCTGGCCGGGGGGTCTTTGTACTTC | CASSLAGGSLYF
- | 15 | - | TRBJ1-1 | TRBV4-1 | TGCGCCAGCAGCCAAGAAGTTACAGGGAACACTGAAGCTTTCTTT | CASSQEVTGNTEAFF
- | 13 | few | TRBJ2-7 | TRBV29-1 | TGCAGCGTTGTCCGGGACACCTCCTACGAGCAGTACTTC | CSVVRDTSYEQYF
TRBD2 | 16 | - | TRBJ2-3 | TRBV11-1 | TGTGCCAGCAGACCCGAGCGGGGGGGCGGGGCAGATACGCAGTATTTT | CASRPERGGGADTQYF
- | 15 | - | TRBJ1-5 | TRBV2 | TGTGCCAGCAGTGGGTCTAGTGGGGAAAGCCAGCCCCAGCATTTT | CASSGSSGESQPQHF
TRBD2 | 14 | - | TRBJ2-5 | TRBV28 | TGTGCCAGCAGCCAAGCGGGGTACCAAGAGACCCAGTACTTC | CASSQAGYQETQYF
- | 15 | - | TRBJ2-3 | TRBV25-1 | TGTGCCAGCAGTGATACCGGAGTCTCCACAGATACGCAGTATTTT | CASSDTGVSTDTQYF
- | 14 | - | TRBJ1-2 | TRBV7-9 | TGTGCCAGCAGCTTAGCCGCAGGGACTGGGGGCTACACCTTC | CASSLAAGTGGYTF
TRBD2 | 14 | - | TRBJ2-1 | TRBV7-2 | TGTGCCAGCAGCTTAACTAGCGGGGGCAATGAGCAGTTCTTC | CASSLTSGGNEQFF
- | 15 | - | TRBJ1-3 | TRBV7-6 | TGTGCCAGCAGCCTCGACAGGAGCTCTGGAAACACCATATATTTT | CASSLDRSSGNTIYF
- | 17 | - | TRBJ2-7 | TRBV27 | TGTGCCAGCAGTTTATCGTACCAGGGGTTAACCACCTACGAGCAGTACTTC | CASSLSYQGLTTYEQYF
- | 12 | - | TRBJ1-1 | TRBV27 | TGTGCCAGCAGTCCACAAGGCGATGAAGCTTTCTTT | CASSPQGDEAFF
- | 16 | - | TRBJ2-1 | TRBV4-1 | TGCGCCAGCAGCCGCCTTCAGGGGGGGGGTTACAATGAGCAGTTCTTC | CASSRLQGGGYNEQFF
TRBD1 | 14 | - | TRBJ2-7 | TRBV2 | TGTGCCAGCAGTTCCGGGACAGGGGACTACGAGCAGTACTTC | CASSSGTGDYEQYF
TRBD2 | 18 | - | TRBJ2-5 | TRBV5-1 | TGCGCCAGCAGCTTGGGACTAGCGGGAGGCGCCTTCCAAGAGACCCAGTACTTC | CASSLGLAGGAFQETQYF
- | 15 | - | TRBJ2-3 | TRBV4-1 | TGCGCCAGCAGCCTAACCGACTTCTACACAGATACGCAGTATTTT | CASSLTDFYTDTQYF
- | 18 | - | TRBJ2-5 | TRBV9 | TGTGCCAGCAGCGTATCCCCTTTTTCGGGGCGAGGTGGAGAGACCCAGTACTTC | CASSVSPFSGRGGETQYF
- | 15 | - | TRBJ2-5 | TRBV2 | TGTGCCAGCAGTGAACTGGGACTGCAGCAAGAGACCCAGTACTTC | CASSELGLQQETQYF
- | 14 | - | TRBJ2-7 | TRBV4-1 | TGCGCCAGCAGCCAGAGGACTTTGTCCTACGAGCAGTACTTC | CASSQRTLSYEQYF
- | 17 | - | TRBJ2-7 | TRBV5-4 | TGTGCCAGCAGTCCGATGATGGAGGGAAGAGGGCTTTACGAGCAGTACTTC | CASSPMMEGRGLYEQYF
TRBD1 | 14 | - | TRBJ2-7 | TRBV29-1 | TGCAGCGTTGAATTCGGGACAGGGGACTACGAGCAGTACTTC | CSVEFGTGDYEQYF
TRBD2 | 14 | - | TRBJ2-1 | TRBV30 | TGTGCCTGGCGGGGACTAGCGTCCTACAATGAGCAGTTCTTC | CAWRGLASYNEQFF
- | 15 | - | TRBJ2-3 | TRBV12-5 | TGTGCTAGTGGTTTGGTAGGATCGCACACAGATACGCAGTATTTT | CASGLVGSHTDTQYF
- | 15 | - | TRBJ2-7 | TRBV6-4 | TGTGCCAGCAGTAACGCCGAAAGAGGAGGGAATGAGCAGTACTTC | CASSNAERGGNEQYF
TRBD1 | 15 | - | TRBJ2-7 | TRBV7-9 | TGTGCCAGCAGCTTATCTAGACAGGGGGCCTACGAGCAGTACTTC | CASSLSRQGAYEQYF
- | 15 | - | TRBJ2-5 | TRBV4-1 | TGCGCCAGCAGCCAAGAAGCACAGATCGAAGAGACCCAGTACTTC | CASSQEAQIEETQYF
- | 15 | - | TRBJ2-3 | TRBV10-2 | TGCGCCAGCAGTGAGTCCCCGGGTTGGACAGATACGCAGTATTTT | CASSESPGWTDTQYF